One sample yielded the 7 T cell receptor beta chains listed below, sequenced in a study of shared clonotypes between healthy human individuals. Sequencing was performed with immunoSEQ multiplex PCR; in TCRdb, only in-frame clones are kept and a portion is missing. The table shows 2 million to 2.5 million clones, with 85% to 95% occurring only once. Source material: naive CD4+ T cells from PBMCs. Subset: CD45RA+ positively selected. These receptors were collected from a man in his late teens or twenties in good health. Some clones in this sample may be carry-over from other donors' samples.

The chain carries TRBV25-1 and TRBJ1-5; 9 nucleotides agree with TRBD1. The CDR3 is 14 residues long. Germline V gene sequence: CDR1 MGHDK, CDR2 SYGVNS. V trimming: 6 bases; J trimming: 7 bases; junction bases outside the gene matches: 7. The CDR3 is CASRPQGAGQPQHF. Written as DNA, the CDR3 is TGTGCCAGCAGGCCACAGGGGGCCGGCCAGCCCCAGCATTTT.

This clone was seen a handful of times. The chain combines TRBV11-2 with TRBJ1-2; a possible D gene is TRBD1 (5 bases). CDR3 size: 15 residues. Germline V gene lookup returns CDR1 SGHAT and CDR2 FQNNGV. Trimming cost V 4 bases and J 3 bases, with 15 bases left between them. This CDR3 reads CASSSQGRGDYGYTF. The CDR3 nucleotides read TGTGCCAGCAGCTCCCAGGGTCGAGGGGACTATGGCTACACCTTC.

This chain connects TRBV7-9 to TRBJ2-1, with 7 nucleotides matching TRBD2. The germline V gene encodes CDR1 SEHNR and CDR2 FQNEAQ (reference sequence). The CDR3 is 14 amino acids. Trimming cost V 5 bases and J 4 bases; bases outside gene matches: 5. The CDR3 region is CASSEVLAYNEQFF. In nucleotides, the CDR3 is TGTGCCAGCAGCGAAGTACTAGCGTACAATGAGCAGTTCTTC. Variable domain in full (rest from reference TRBV7-9 and TRBJ2-1): DTGVSQNPRHKITKRGQNVTFRCDPISEHNRLYWYRQTLGQGPEFLTYFQNEAQLEKSRLLSDRFSAERPKGSFSTLEIQRTEQGDSAMYLCASSEVLAYNEQFFGPGTRLTVL.

The chain combines TRBV2 with TRBJ2-1, with TRBD1 matching over 7 bases. Trimming at V came to 6 bases and at J to 9 bases, leaving 11 bases not matched to a gene. Germline CDR1 is SNHLY and CDR2 is FYNNEI. This CDR3 is built from 14 residues. As DNA, the CDR3 is TGTGCCAGCAGCCAAGGGGCGACAGGGACTGAGCAGTTCTTC. It is translated as CASSQGATGTEQFF.

The CDR3: CASSNPQGTETQYF. In DNA, the CDR3 is TGTGCCAGCAGTAACCCTCAGGGGACGGAGACCCAGTACTTC. V and J are TRBV6-6 and TRBJ2-5; a weak D match, TRBD1 (6 bases). Germline values: CDR1 MNHNY, CDR2 SVGAGI (reference sequence). The V gene lost 5 bases and the J gene lost 5 bases, with 15 bases spanning the gap. CDR3 length: 14 residues.

The chain couples TRBV9 to TRBJ2-1, with TRBD1 matching over 10 bases. This CDR3 has 15 amino acids. Unmatched junction bases numbered 6, after V lost 3 bases and J lost 6 bases. Germline V lookup: CDR1 SGDLS, CDR2 YYNGEE. CDR3 loop: CASSGRGTGANEQFF. The CDR3 region has the DNA TGTGCCAGCAGCGGGAGGGGGACAGGGGCCAATGAGCAGTTCTTC.

The chain recombines TRBV5-4 with TRBJ1-1; D is possibly TRBD1 (5 bases). CDR3 length: 14 residues. Germline-derived CDR1 and CDR2 are SGHNT and YYREEE (reference sequence). Trimming left V 6 bases short and J 5 bases short, with 17 bases between. The CDR3 DNA sequence: TGTGCCAGCACCGTTGGGGGTACGAGGACTGAAGCTTTCTTT. As protein: CASTVGGTRTEAFF.